Below, 32 T cell receptor beta chains from the same sample are listed, as sequenced in a study of blood T cell repertoires in COVID-19. Method: immunoSEQ multiplex PCR; TCRdb's copy keeps in-frame clones and lacks some. The repertoire holds under 200,000 clones, with roughly 90% as singletons. Sequencing was carried out using PBMCs or T cells enriched from blood (not recorded which). These TCRs come from a woman in her forties or fifties who had recovered from COVID-19.

The V and J genes are TRBV4-3 and TRBJ2-1, with 16 positions matching TRBD2. This CDR3 region has 18 residues. Germline CDR1 reads LGHNA; CDR2 reads YSLEER. After removal of 4 bases from V and 15 bases from J, the junction contained 18 bases not matched to a gene. The CDR3 spells CASSPNLMGLAGGQGVFF. The CDR3 DNA reads TGCGCCAGCAGCCCCAACCTCATGGGACTAGCGGGAGGGCAGGGGGTGTTCTTC.

The V gene is TRBV10-3, the J gene TRBJ1-1; 10 nucleotides agree with TRBD1. The CDR3 is made up of 14 amino acids. CDR1 and CDR2 (germline): ENHRY, SYGVKD. Trimming at V came to 7 bases and at J to 4 bases, leaving 6 bases not matched to a gene. CDR3 amino acids: CAIMGQGKVTEAFF. The CDR3 region has the DNA TGTGCCATCATGGGACAGGGGAAAGTCACTGAAGCTTTCTTT.

The chain is built from TRBV28 and TRBJ2-5; weak D call: TRBD1 (5 bases). Trimming took 6 bases from V and 5 from J, leaving 16 bases between them. Germline V gene data show CDR1 as MDHEN and CDR2 as SYDVKM. The CDR3 sequence is 14 residues long. The CDR3 nucleotides are TGTGCCAGCAGCGAGCTCAGGGTCGGGGAGACCCAGTACTTC. This sequence encodes CASSELRVGETQYF.

The chain employs TRBV13 and TRBJ2-7; the match to TRBD2 covers 7 bases. The J segment lost 0 bases and the V segment lost 5 bases, leaving 10 bases of the junction unmatched. Germline lookup yields CDR1 PRHDT and CDR2 FYEKMQ (reference sequence). The CDR3 runs to 16 residues. The CDR3 protein is CASSHTGWGGSYEQYF. CDR3 DNA: TGTGCCAGCAGCCATACGGGATGGGGGGGCTCCTACGAGCAGTACTTC.

The chain joins TRBV28 to TRBJ2-7; 8 bases fit TRBD1. Germline V gene lookup returns CDR1 MDHEN and CDR2 SYDVKM. The CDR3 is 15 residues long. V was clipped by 6 bases and J by 2 bases; unmatched bases: 9. The CDR3 sequence: CASSPGKTGAYEQYF. As DNA, the CDR3 is TGTGCCAGCAGCCCCGGAAAGACAGGGGCCTACGAGCAGTACTTC.

The rearrangement links TRBV24-1 to TRBJ1-1; 7 bases align to TRBD1. V trimming: 2 bases; J trimming: 4 bases; junction bases outside the gene matches: 0. Germline CDR1 and CDR2: KGHDR and SFDVKD. The CDR3 covers 13 residues. The DNA for the CDR3 is TGTGCCACCAGTGATTCAGGGGGCACTGAAGCTTTCTTT. This encodes CATSDSGGTEAFF.

This clone is a singleton in its sample. The chain has TRBV18 and TRBJ1-6; D is unclear. CDR1 is KGHSH, CDR2 LQKENI, per germline. Trimming pared 2 bases from V and 9 bases from J, leaving 11 bases between. The CDR3 has 14 amino acids. The CDR3 DNA sequence: TGTGCCAGCTCACCAGAAACAGTTCTTTCACCCCTCCACTTT. It specifies CASSPETVLSPLHF.

This clone has only a few counts. V is TRBV7-2 and J is TRBJ1-1, with D uncertain. The CDR3 is 13 amino acids. Per germline, CDR1 SGHTA and CDR2 FQGNSA. V shed 0 bases and J shed 4 bases, with 6 bases lying between them. CDR3 amino acids: CASSLASGTEAFF. The CDR3 DNA reads as TGTGCCAGCAGCTTAGCTTCAGGCACTGAAGCTTTCTTT.

A note on this clone: The same CDR3 is also encoded by other DNA sequences in this sample. The chain is built from TRBV24-1 and TRBJ2-5; 8 bases line up with TRBD1. Germline V lookup: CDR1 KGHDR, CDR2 SFDVKD. V lost 3 bases to trimming and J lost 4 bases; unmatched junction nucleotides: 6. The CDR3 spans 15 residues. CDR3 coding DNA: TGTGCCACCAGTGATCCCAGGGGGCCTGGAGAGACCCAGTACTTC. This gives the protein CATSDPRGPGETQYF.

This clone was counted at least ten times. The CDR3 loop is CASTHSPLNYGYTF. The CDR3 DNA reads TGTGCCAGCACCCACTCACCTCTTAACTATGGCTACACCTTC. The chain has TRBV27 and TRBJ1-2; no clear D gene. The germline V gene has CDR1 MNHEY and CDR2 SMNVEV (reference sequence). CDR3 length equals 14 residues. Trimming pared 7 bases from V and 1 base from J, leaving 13 bases between.

V usage is TRBV7-8 and J usage is TRBJ2-4; 8 bases match TRBD2. V lost 5 bases and J lost 8; bases outside the gene matches: 11. Germline CDR1 is SGHVS and CDR2 is FQNEAQ. The CDR3 runs to 15 residues. The CDR3, as DNA: TGTGCCAGCAGCCCCTCGGGGGGGATGGGGGACATTCAGTACTTC. Translating gives CASSPSGGMGDIQYF. Together with reference TRBV7-8 and TRBJ2-4, the CDR3 gives the full variable domain: GAGVSQSPRYKVAKRGQDVALRCDPISGHVSLFWYQQALGQGPEFLTYFQNEAQLDKSGLPSDRFFAERPEGSVSTLKIQRTQQEDSAVYLCASSPSGGMGDIQYFGAGTRLSVL.

The chain has TRBV28 and TRBJ1-1, with D uncertain. Looked up from germline, CDR1 is MDHEN and CDR2 is SYDVKM. The CDR3 is made up of 12 amino acids. Between the trimmed V and J ends, which lost 6 bases and 4 bases, there was a span of 9 bases. As DNA, the CDR3 is TGTGCCAGCAGCTTACCGTTCACTGAAGCTTTCTTT. It codes for CASSLPFTEAFF. Full variable domain (remainder filled in from reference TRBV28 and TRBJ1-1): DVKVTQSSRYLVKRTGEKVFLECVQDMDHENMFWYRQDPGLGLRLIYFSYDVKMKEKGDIPEGYSVSREKKERFSLILESASTNQTSMYLCASSLPFTEAFFGQGTRLTVV.

Turning to this clone: At one end, the junction sequence differs from germline, possibly due to a read error. The rearrangement links TRBV7-7 to TRBJ2-2; TRBD2 matches at 8 bases. The CDR3 runs to 15 residues. Germline lookup yields CDR1 SSHAT and CDR2 FNYEAQ (reference sequence). DNA for the CDR3: TGTGCTAGCAGCTTAGGGACTAGTAAGACCGGGGAGCTGTTTTTT. Protein product: CASSLGTSKTGELFF.

The chain combines TRBV5-5 with TRBJ1-5; 10 bases line up with TRBD1. After removal of 4 bases from V and 3 bases from J, the junction contained 4 bases not matched to a gene. CDR1 is SGHKS and CDR2 is YYEKEE in the germline V gene (reference sequence). The CDR3 runs to 15 residues. In nucleotides, the CDR3 is TGTGCCAGCAGCCTGGGACAGGGGAACAATCAGCCCCAGCATTTT. Translating gives CASSLGQGNNQPQHF.

This sequence joins TRBV19 and TRBJ2-5; 9 positions agree with TRBD1. J was trimmed by 4 bases and V by 5 bases; bases with no gene match: 8. The CDR3 spans 15 residues. Germline V gene data show CDR1 as LNHDA and CDR2 as SQIVND (reference sequence). In DNA form, the CDR3 reads TGTGCCAGTAGTCAGAACCGGGACAGGGCAGAGACCCAGTACTTC. Amino acids: CASSQNRDRAETQYF.

The chain employs TRBV9 and TRBJ2-3; TRBD1 is a possible D gene (6 bases). The CDR3 has 18 amino acids. The V gene lost 3 bases and the J gene lost 0 bases, with 20 bases spanning the gap. The V gene's germline CDR1 is SGDLS and CDR2 YYNGEE. CDR3 bases: TGTGCCAGCAGCGGTCCGGTGCAGGGGTTGATGAGCACAGATACGCAGTATTTT. Translated, it gives CASSGPVQGLMSTDTQYF.

The V gene is TRBV11-2, the J gene TRBJ2-2; the match to TRBD2 covers 7 bases. Losses at the gene ends were 1 base for V and 4 bases for J; bases not matched to a gene: 3. This CDR3 has 15 amino acids. CDR1 and CDR2 from the germline V gene are SGHAT and FQNNGV. In DNA form, the CDR3 reads TGTGCCAGCAGCTTAGCGGGAGGTTTCACCGGGGAGCTGTTTTTT. Its translation: CASSLAGGFTGELFF.

The chain is built from TRBV5-4 and TRBJ1-1; 7 nucleotides match TRBD1. Germline trimming cut 4 bases from V and 4 bases from J; bases unmatched to any gene: 4. Germline loops: CDR1 SGHNT, CDR2 YYREEE (reference sequence). This CDR3 contains 13 residues. The CDR3 DNA reads as TGTGCCAGCAGCAAGACAGGGTCCACTGAAGCTTTCTTT. It yields the protein CASSKTGSTEAFF.

V usage is TRBV2 and J usage is TRBJ2-7; 8 nucleotides match TRBD2. The CDR3 consists of 16 residues. Germline V CDR1 and CDR2: SNHLY, FYNNEI. With V trimmed by 11 bases and J by 0 bases, 15 bases remained unmatched. The CDR3 protein is CAGSSGLGLGSYEQYF. The DNA for the CDR3 is TGTGCCGGGTCGTCGGGGCTGGGACTAGGCTCCTACGAGCAGTACTTC.

The V call is TRBV4-3, the J call TRBJ2-7, with 9 bases aligning to TRBD2. The CDR3 consists of 15 residues. The V gene end was trimmed by 2 bases and the J gene end by 1 base; junction bases not matched to a gene: 3. The germline V gene has CDR1 LGHNA and CDR2 YSLEER. The CDR3 loop reads CASSQSLAGSYEQYF. Written as DNA, the CDR3 is TGCGCCAGCAGCCAATCCCTAGCGGGATCCTACGAGCAGTACTTC.

This sequence joins TRBV12-3 or TRBV12-4 and TRBJ1-2, with TRBD1 as a possible D gene (5 bases). Trimming stripped 7 bases from V and 2 bases from J, with 11 bases between. The CDR3 loop spans 13 amino acids. The CDR3 DNA reads as TGTGCCAGCACGTCGGGGGAAAACTATGGCTACACCTTC. It is translated as CASTSGENYGYTF.

For this clone: Other DNA sequences within the sample encode an identical CDR3. V and J are TRBV6-2 or TRBV6-3 and TRBJ2-1; tentative D call: TRBD1 (6 bases). This CDR3 is built from 14 residues. CDR1 and CDR2 from the germline V gene are MNHEY and SVGEGT. Between the trimmed V and J ends, which lost 2 bases and 5 bases, there was a span of 10 bases. The CDR3 nucleotides read TGTGCCAGCAGTTACGGGGGCGGAAACAATGAGCAGTTCTTC. Encoded protein: CASSYGGGNNEQFF.

V usage is TRBV29-1 and J usage is TRBJ2-5; 8 bases line up with TRBD2. Germline V gene data show CDR1 as SQVTM and CDR2 as ANQGSEA. The V segment lost 5 bases and the J segment 4 bases; nucleotides outside the gene matches: 6. This CDR3 contains 13 residues. The chain's CDR3 is CSVSSGRGETQYF. CDR3 DNA sequence: TGCAGCGTTTCATCCGGGAGGGGAGAGACCCAGTACTTC.

V gene TRBV21-1 combines with J gene TRBJ1-2; TRBD1 reflects the table's D call only, with no check against the DNA. TRBV21-1 is tagged as a pseudogene. The length of the CDR3 is 16 residues. This CDR3 is CASSKGRGWKCYGYTF. The CDR3 coding sequence is TGTGCCAGCAGCAAAGGTAGGGGTTGGAAGTGCTATGGCTACACCTTC.

This chain links TRBV13 with TRBJ2-7; 13 nucleotides line up with TRBD2. Trimming took 5 bases from V and 4 from J; bases not matched to a gene: 8. The length of the CDR3 is 16 residues. CDR1 and CDR2 (germline): PRHDT, FYEKMQ (reference sequence). The CDR3 coding sequence is TGTGCCAGCAGCAAAAGACTAGCGGGAGGATTGTACGAGCAGTACTTC. Translating gives CASSKRLAGGLYEQYF.

On this clone: A read error may produce the germline difference seen at one junction end. The V call is TRBV2, the J call TRBJ2-7, with 11 bases aligning to TRBD1. The CDR3 extends over 15 amino acids. The germline gives CDR1 SNHLY, CDR2 FYNNEI. CDR3 sequence (DNA): TGTGCCAGCAGCGAAGGACAGGGGGCTTCCTACGAGCAGTACTTC. Protein sequence: CASSEGQGASYEQYF. Complete variable domain (other parts from reference TRBV2 and TRBJ2-7): EPEVTQTPSHQVTQMGQEVILRCVPISNHLYFYWYRQILGQKVEFLVSFYNNEISEKSEIFDDQFSVERPDGSNFTLKIRSTKLEDSAMYFCASSEGQGASYEQYFGPGTRLTVT.

The V gene is TRBV4-2, the J gene TRBJ2-3; TRBD2 aligns across 8 bases. Trimming at V came to 0 bases and at J to 2 bases, leaving 19 bases not matched to a gene. The CDR3 is made up of 21 amino acids. Looked up from germline, CDR1 is LGHNA and CDR2 is YNFKEQ. The chain's CDR3 is CASSQDFYGPEREGVTDTQYF. CDR3 DNA: TGTGCCAGCAGCCAAGATTTTTACGGTCCGGAACGGGAGGGTGTCACAGATACGCAGTATTTT.

The chain employs TRBV27 and TRBJ1-1, with TRBD1 matching 9 bases. V lost 5 bases to trimming and J lost 6 bases; unmatched junction nucleotides: 13. From germline, CDR1 is MNHEY and CDR2 SMNVEV (reference sequence). The CDR3 runs to 16 residues. The CDR3 reads CASSNWLQTGGAEAFF. The DNA for the CDR3 is TGTGCCAGCAGTAACTGGCTCCAAACAGGGGGCGCTGAAGCTTTCTTT.

CDR3 coding DNA: TGTGCCAGCAGCCTGCTCGGCGGCTGGAGCTATGGCTACACCTTC. It translates to CASSLLGGWSYGYTF. The rearrangement links TRBV7-8 to TRBJ1-2; D unclear. This CDR3 is 15 amino acids long. V lost 5 bases and J 4 bases, leaving 17 bases between the germline ends. Germline V gene sequence: CDR1 SGHVS, CDR2 FQNEAQ.

The rearrangement uses TRBV9 and TRBJ2-5, with 8 bases lining up with TRBD2. V lost 0 bases to trimming and J lost 5 bases; unmatched junction nucleotides: 6. Germline V gene lookup returns CDR1 SGDLS and CDR2 YYNGEE. The CDR3 spans 15 residues. This chain's CDR3 is CASSVDRGGRETQYF. Written as DNA, the CDR3 is TGTGCCAGCAGCGTAGATCGGGGGGGACGGGAGACCCAGTACTTC.

The rearrangement uses TRBV29-1 and TRBJ1-2; D possibly corresponds to TRBD1 (5 bases). Germline loops: CDR1 SQVTM, CDR2 ANQGSEA. Trimming took 6 bases from V and 4 from J, leaving 15 bases between them. This CDR3 comprises 13 residues. CDR3 residues: CSVKVDRGYGYTF. The CDR3 coding sequence is TGCAGCGTGAAAGTTGACAGAGGCTATGGCTACACCTTC.

V usage is TRBV6-5 and J usage is TRBJ2-2; 7 bases are shared with TRBD2. V was clipped by 2 bases and J by 4 bases; unmatched bases: 4. This CDR3 contains 15 residues. The V gene's germline CDR1 is MNHEY and CDR2 SVGAGI. The CDR3 nucleotides read TGTGCCAGCAGTTACGAGGGAGGGAGCACCGGGGAGCTGTTTTTT. Amino acids: CASSYEGGSTGELFF.